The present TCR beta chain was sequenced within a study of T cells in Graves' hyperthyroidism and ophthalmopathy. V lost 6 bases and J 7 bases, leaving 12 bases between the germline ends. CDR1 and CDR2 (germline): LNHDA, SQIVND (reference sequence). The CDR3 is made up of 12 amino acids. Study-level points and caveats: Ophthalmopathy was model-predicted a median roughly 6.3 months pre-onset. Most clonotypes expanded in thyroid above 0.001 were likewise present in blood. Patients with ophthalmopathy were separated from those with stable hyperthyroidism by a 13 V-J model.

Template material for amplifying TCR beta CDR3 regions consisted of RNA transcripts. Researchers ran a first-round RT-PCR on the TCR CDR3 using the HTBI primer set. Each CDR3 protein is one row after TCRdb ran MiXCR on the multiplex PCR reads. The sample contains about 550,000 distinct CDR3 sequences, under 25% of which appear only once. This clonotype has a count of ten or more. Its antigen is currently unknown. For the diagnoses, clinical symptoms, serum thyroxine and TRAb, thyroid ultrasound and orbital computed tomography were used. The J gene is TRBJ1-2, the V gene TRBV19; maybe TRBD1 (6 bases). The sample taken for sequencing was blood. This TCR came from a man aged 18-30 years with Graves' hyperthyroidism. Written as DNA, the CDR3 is TGTGCCAGTAGCGCCGGACAGTTTGGCTACACCTTC. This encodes CASSAGQFGYTF.